This TCR beta chain was identified during a study of cytomegalovirus exposure and HLA in healthy donors. Regarding the study as a whole: In a later analysis, DRB1 alleles had the most associated TCRs; HLA-C alleles the fewest. Earlier findings revealed that most TCR beta V segments proved productive either about 87% or about 30% of the time. Analysis was carried out at a later point, and it linked a missense DCLRE1C variant to TCR beta V- and J-gene trimming.

Germline V gives CDR1 SGHAT, CDR2 FQNNGV. This CDR3 has 16 amino acids. The junction had 6 bases not matched to a gene; V was cut back by 4 bases and J by 5 bases. PCR amplification relied on 60 Vbeta primers (plus 13 Jbeta primers). Assay: immunoSEQ multiplex PCR; the TCRdb copy retains only in-frame clones and omits some. Found here are about 140,000 clones, over 80% of them singletons; the top ten hold 1.5%. About this clone itself: The antigen is not known.

The gene calls are TRBV11-2 and TRBJ1-6, with 9 positions matching TRBD1. The TCR was taken from a man aged 40-50 years in good health and CMV-seronegative. The specimen sequenced was PBMCs. Here the CDR3 DNA reads TGTGCCAGCAGCTCCTTGGACAGGGGTCATAATTCACCCCTCCACTTT. Protein product: CASSSLDRGHNSPLHF.